What follows are 9 T cell receptor beta chains derived from one specimen sequenced in a study of Tregs in tolerant kidney transplant recipients (dated by TCRdb to the late 2010s). The method behind the library was the immunoSEQ multiplex PCR assay. Not all clones reach the TCRdb copy of this immuneACCESS table, which keeps in-frame sequences only. Checked studies attribute under half of the gap to unresolved V genes and leave the rest unexplained. The sample table contains about 50,000 clones; only one count was recorded for over 85% of them. The top ten clones comprise roughly 15% of the sample. Related donors were used in the transplants with nonmyeloablative bone marrow transplantation, and mixed chimerism was transient in the human trials. Source: CD8+ T cells from blood (PBMCs), taken 12 months after the transplant. These receptors were collected from a human patient who received a combined kidney and bone marrow transplant. The graft donor may be the source of some T cells after a transplant.

The V and J genes are TRBV19 and TRBJ1-1; a weak D match, TRBD1 (5 bases). Germline V CDR1 and CDR2: LNHDA, SQIVND (reference sequence). Trimming left V 5 bases short and J 0 bases short, with 13 bases between. This CDR3 contains 15 residues. The CDR3 protein is CASSLIQELNTEAFF. The DNA of the CDR3 is TGTGCCAGTAGTCTCATACAGGAACTGAACACTGAAGCTTTCTTT.

V gene TRBV27 combines with J gene TRBJ2-4; 8 nucleotides line up with TRBD1. The CDR3 extends over 14 amino acids. Germline loops: CDR1 MNHEY, CDR2 SMNVEV (reference sequence). V was clipped by 5 bases and J by 8 bases; unmatched bases: 8. The CDR3 loop is CASSPRTGWHIQYF. CDR3 in DNA: TGTGCCAGCAGTCCCCGGACAGGGTGGCACATTCAGTACTTC.

J is TRBJ2-3 and V is TRBV27, with 12 bases identical to TRBD2. Looked up from germline, CDR1 is MNHEY and CDR2 is SMNVEV (reference sequence). This CDR3 is built from 17 residues. V lost 3 bases, J lost 3 bases, and 7 bases stayed unmatched. CDR3 nucleotide sequence: TGTGCCAGCAGTTTGGGCCTAGCGGGAGGGTCGACAGATACGCAGTATTTT. It specifies CASSLGLAGGSTDTQYF.

The DNA for the CDR3 is TGTGCCAGCACGGGATTGGCAACAGATACGCAGTATTTT. Its translation is CASTGLATDTQYF. The V and J genes are TRBV6-5 and TRBJ2-3, with a tentative D call TRBD2 (5 bases). The V end was cut by 7 bases, the J end by 3 bases, with 11 bases between. The CDR3 is 13 amino acids. Germline values: CDR1 MNHEY, CDR2 SVGAGI.

The gene calls are TRBV28 and TRBJ1-2; D call uncertain. The CDR3 is 17 amino acids. V lost 4 bases, J lost 0 bases, and 18 bases lay in between. The germline gives CDR1 MDHEN, CDR2 SYDVKM. CDR3 nucleotide sequence: TGTGCCAGCAGTTCCCCGCAGGAAGTTTCAGCTAACTATGGCTACACCTTC. It specifies CASSSPQEVSANYGYTF.

J is TRBJ2-7 and V is TRBV25-1; TRBD2 is a possible D gene (5 bases). V lost 3 bases, J lost 6 bases, and 12 bases lay in between. Germline CDR1 MGHDK, CDR2 SYGVNS. The CDR3 spans 13 residues. CDR3: CASSELGVPEQYF. The CDR3 DNA reads TGTGCCAGCAGTGAGTTGGGAGTCCCCGAGCAGTACTTC.

This sequence joins TRBV29-1 and TRBJ2-3, with D unresolved. Germline lookup yields CDR1 SQVTM and CDR2 ANQGSEA. The V and J ends lost 0 bases and 1 base respectively, with 11 bases between them. CDR3 size: 15 residues. CDR3 region: CSVEDRGLGTDTQYF. DNA for the CDR3: TGCAGCGTTGAAGATCGAGGTTTGGGCACAGATACGCAGTATTTT.

V is TRBV14 and J is TRBJ2-1, with D maybe TRBD2 (5 bases). The germline gives CDR1 SGHDN, CDR2 FVKESK. With 5 bases removed from V and 0 bases from J, the gap between germline ends came to 14 bases. This CDR3 is built from 16 residues. CDR3: CASSDWAGTSYNEQFF. The CDR3, as DNA: TGTGCCAGCAGCGACTGGGCGGGTACCTCCTACAATGAGCAGTTCTTC.

The chain has TRBV7-9 and TRBJ2-1; D might be TRBD2 (5 bases). The CDR3 length is 15 residues. Germline V gene data show CDR1 as SEHNR and CDR2 as FQNEAQ (reference sequence). Trimming shortened V by 0 bases and J by 1 base, and 7 bases separated the two germline ends. This CDR3 reads CASSLAGVSYNEQFF. In nucleotides, the CDR3 is TGTGCCAGCAGCTTAGCGGGAGTATCCTACAATGAGCAGTTCTTC.